The sequence of this TCR beta chain was determined in a study of CD8+CD57+ T cells in acquired aplastic anemia. Study-wide results and limits: Statistical testing detected no significant gap in CD8+ Simpson's diversity between patients and controls.

It was genomic DNA that served as the template for profiling TCR beta VDJ and CDR3. One entry per CDR3 protein results from TCRdb running MiXCR on the reads. In the table there are 200,000 to 250,000 distinct CDR3 sequences, approximately 65% of which are singletons. The CDR3 sequence is 13 residues long. Deletions cut 2 bases from V and 7 bases from J, with 9 bases between. Only patients with CD8+CD57+ cell expansion on flow cytometry were chosen for sequencing. No therapy was given to patients before blood sampling. With regard to this clonotype: The antigen is not known.

This sequence originates from a human donor with aplastic anemia. Sequenced sample: sorted CD4+, CD8+, or CD8+CD57+ T cells (not recorded which) from PBMCs. The V and J genes are TRBV12-3 or TRBV12-4 and TRBJ2-1; D is uncertain. The CDR3 spells CASSLSYANEQFF. In DNA form, the CDR3 reads TGTGCCAGCAGTTTATCGTATGCGAATGAGCAGTTCTTC.